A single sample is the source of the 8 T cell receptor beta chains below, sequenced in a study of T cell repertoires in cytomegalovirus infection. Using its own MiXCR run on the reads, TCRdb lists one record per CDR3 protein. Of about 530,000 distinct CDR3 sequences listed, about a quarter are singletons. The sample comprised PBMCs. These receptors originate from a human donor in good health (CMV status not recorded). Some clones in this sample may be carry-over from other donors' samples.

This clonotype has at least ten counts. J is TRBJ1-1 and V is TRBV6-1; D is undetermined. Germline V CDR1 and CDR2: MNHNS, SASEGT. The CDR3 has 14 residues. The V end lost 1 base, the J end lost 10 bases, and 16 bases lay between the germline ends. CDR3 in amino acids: CASSEDRWGPPAFF. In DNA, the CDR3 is TGTGCCAGCAGTGAAGATCGGTGGGGTCCCCCAGCTTTCTTT.

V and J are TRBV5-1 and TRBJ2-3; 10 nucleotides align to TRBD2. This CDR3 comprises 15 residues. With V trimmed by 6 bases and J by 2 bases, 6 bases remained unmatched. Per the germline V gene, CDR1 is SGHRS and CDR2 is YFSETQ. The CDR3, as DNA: TGCGCCAGCACCCTAGCGGGAGTACTCACAGATACGCAGTATTTT. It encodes CASTLAGVLTDTQYF.

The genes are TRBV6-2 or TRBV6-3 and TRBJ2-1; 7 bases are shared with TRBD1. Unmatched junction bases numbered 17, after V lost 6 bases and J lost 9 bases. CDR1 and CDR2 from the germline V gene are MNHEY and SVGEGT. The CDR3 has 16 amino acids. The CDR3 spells CASSYRGGQLLGEQFF. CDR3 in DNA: TGTGCCAGCAGCTACAGAGGGGGACAGCTTTTGGGTGAGCAGTTCTTC.

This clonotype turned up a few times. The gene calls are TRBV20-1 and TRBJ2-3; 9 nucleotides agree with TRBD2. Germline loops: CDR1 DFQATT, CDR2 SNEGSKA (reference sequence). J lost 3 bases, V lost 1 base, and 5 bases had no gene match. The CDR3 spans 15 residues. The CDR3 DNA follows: TGCAGTGCTAGAGGGCAGCGGGAGGTAACAGATACGCAGTATTTT. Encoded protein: CSARGQREVTDTQYF.

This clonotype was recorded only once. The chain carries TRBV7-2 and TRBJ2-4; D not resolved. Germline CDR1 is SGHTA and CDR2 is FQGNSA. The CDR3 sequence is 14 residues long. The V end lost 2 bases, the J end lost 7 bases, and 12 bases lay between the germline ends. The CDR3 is CASSLSRSVNIQYF. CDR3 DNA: TGTGCCAGCAGCTTATCCAGGAGCGTGAACATTCAGTACTTC.

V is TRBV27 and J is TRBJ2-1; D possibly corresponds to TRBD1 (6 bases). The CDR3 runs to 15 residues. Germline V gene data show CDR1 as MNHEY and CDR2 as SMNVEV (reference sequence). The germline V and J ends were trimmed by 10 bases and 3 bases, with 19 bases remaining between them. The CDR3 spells CATRPQGTGYNEQFF. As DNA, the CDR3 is TGTGCCACCAGACCGCAGGGGACGGGCTACAATGAGCAGTTCTTC.

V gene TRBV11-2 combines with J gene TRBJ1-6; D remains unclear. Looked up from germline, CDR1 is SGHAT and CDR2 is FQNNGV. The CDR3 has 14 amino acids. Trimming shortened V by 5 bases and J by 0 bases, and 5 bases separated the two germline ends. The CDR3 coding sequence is TGTGCCAGCAGCCCTCGCTCCTATAATTCACCCCTCCACTTT. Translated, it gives CASSPRSYNSPLHF.

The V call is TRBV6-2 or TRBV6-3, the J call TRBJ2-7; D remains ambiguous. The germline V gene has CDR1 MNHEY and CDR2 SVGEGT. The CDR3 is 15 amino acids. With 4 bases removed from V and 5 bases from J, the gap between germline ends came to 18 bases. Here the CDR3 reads CASSWLQAALDEQYF. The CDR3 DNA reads TGTGCCAGCAGTTGGCTCCAGGCCGCTTTGGACGAGCAGTACTTC.